This T cell receptor beta chain was recorded in a study of blood T cell repertoires in COVID-19. Study-level information: The samples span acute and convalescent COVID-19 from the United States, Italy and Spain. PBMCs, B-cell-depleted T cells, or T cells were the source of the cDNA or gDNA that made up the material.

This CDR3 comprises 14 residues. V was clipped by 5 bases and J by 3 bases, with 13 bases between them. The germline V gene encodes CDR1 SEHNR and CDR2 FQNEAQ (reference sequence). Each participant's cohort was designated according to participant-reported clinical history. Only one count was recorded for this clone. TCRdb's table, derived via immunoSEQ multiplex PCR, lists solely in-frame clones and lacks some. This sample has 150,000 to 200,000 clones, with around 84% found just once. The sample was PBMCs or T cells enriched from blood (not recorded which). The chain employs TRBV7-9 and TRBJ1-2; D remains unclear. The TCR originated in a man aged 35-49 years who had recovered from COVID-19. The chain's CDR3 is CASSRRAADYGYTF. The DNA for the CDR3 is TGTGCCAGCAGCAGGAGGGCGGCTGACTATGGCTACACCTTC.